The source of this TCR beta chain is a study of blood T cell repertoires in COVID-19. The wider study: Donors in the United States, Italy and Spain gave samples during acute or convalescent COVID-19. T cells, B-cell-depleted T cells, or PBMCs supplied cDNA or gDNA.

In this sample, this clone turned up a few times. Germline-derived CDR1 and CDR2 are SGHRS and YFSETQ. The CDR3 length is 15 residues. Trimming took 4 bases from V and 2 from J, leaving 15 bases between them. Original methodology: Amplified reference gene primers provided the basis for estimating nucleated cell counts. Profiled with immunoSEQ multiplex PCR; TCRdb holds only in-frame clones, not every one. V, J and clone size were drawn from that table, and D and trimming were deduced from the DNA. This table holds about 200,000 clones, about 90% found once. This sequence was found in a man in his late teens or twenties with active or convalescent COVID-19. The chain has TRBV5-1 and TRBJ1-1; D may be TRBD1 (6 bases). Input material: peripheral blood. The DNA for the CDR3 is TGCGCCAGCAGCACCGGAGGGGGGGCAAACACTGAAGCTTTCTTT. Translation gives CASSTGGGANTEAFF.